A selection of T cell receptor beta chains follows, all from one sample in a study of blood T cell repertoires in COVID-19. The method was immunoSEQ multiplex PCR; TCRdb's version includes in-frame clones alone and lacks a portion of them. The table includes about 250,000 clones, around 88% detected once. Material for sequencing was peripheral blood. Every receptor here comes from a woman between 25 and 40 years old with COVID-19, enrolled during active disease. The CDR3 runs from the conserved cysteine through the conserved F or W. The order of the fields is D gene, V gene, J gene, clone size, CDR3 protein, CDR3 DNA. D genes are given only for firm matches. Not all rows give a size; the values are once, few, many and, for expanded clones, a class.

>TRBD1|TRBV28|TRBJ1-1|.
CASSASGTDGSTEAFF
TGTGCCAGCAGCGCTTCCGGGACAGATGGGAGCACTGAAGCTTTCTTT
>TRBD2|TRBV2|TRBJ2-5|.
CASSVQFSGGAFVETQYF
TGTGCCAGCAGTGTTCAATTTAGCGGGGGGGCCTTCGTAGAGACCCAGTACTTC
>.|TRBV5-1|TRBJ1-3|.
CASSLSGDGNTIYF
TGCGCCAGCAGCTTATCGGGAGACGGAAACACCATATATTTT
>.|TRBV5-4|TRBJ2-5|.
CASSLRLGQEKKTQYF
TGTGCCAGCAGCTTGAGACTTGGCCAAGAGAAAAAGACCCAGTACTTC
>.|TRBV30|TRBJ1-5|.
CAWSFSGGRQPQHF
TGTGCCTGGAGTTTCTCGGGGGGGAGACAGCCCCAGCATTTT
>.|TRBV6-5|TRBJ1-4|.
CASGRAGNSEKLFF
TGTGCCAGCGGGAGGGCAGGAAATTCGGAAAAACTGTTTTTT
>.|TRBV30|TRBJ1-1|.
CAWTPWGRTEAFF
TGTGCCTGGACCCCGTGGGGCCGCACTGAAGCTTTCTTT
>.|TRBV28|TRBJ1-2|.
CASSFPVGGSNYGYTF
TGTGCCAGCAGTTTTCCGGTCGGGGGGTCCAACTATGGCTACACCTTC
>TRBD1|TRBV6-5|TRBJ1-6|.
CASSSVTGESPLHF
TGTGCCAGCAGTTCCGTAACAGGGGAATCACCCCTCCACTTT
>.|TRBV28|TRBJ2-7|.
CASSFLDYEQYF
TGTGCCAGCAGTTTCCTAGATTACGAGCAGTACTTC
>TRBD2|TRBV4-2|TRBJ2-3|.
CASSRSTTGRATDTQYF
TGTGCCAGCAGCCGCAGTACGACCGGGAGGGCCACAGATACGCAGTATTTT
>TRBD2|TRBV29-1|TRBJ2-1|.
CSFRTSYNEQFF
TGCAGCTTCCGGACTAGCTACAATGAGCAGTTCTTC
>TRBD1|TRBV2|TRBJ1-5|.
CASRANGQGDNQPQHF
TGTGCCAGCAGAGCCAACGGACAGGGTGACAATCAGCCCCAGCATTTT
>.|TRBV6-1|TRBJ1-2|.
CASSESSNYGYTF
TGTGCCAGCAGTGAGTCCAGTAACTATGGCTACACCTTC
>.|TRBV18|TRBJ1-1|.
CASSIIPPTEPNTEAFF
TGTGCCAGCTCAATTATACCTCCGACAGAACCTAACACTGAAGCTTTCTTT
>.|TRBV11-2|TRBJ2-5|.
CASSFDRPPGETQYF
TGTGCCAGCAGCTTTGATCGGCCTCCGGGTGAGACCCAGTACTTC
>.|TRBV11-3|TRBJ1-2|.
CASSPNGGDYYGYTF
TGTGCCAGCAGCCCCAATGGGGGCGATTACTATGGCTACACCTTC
>TRBD1|TRBV10-3|TRBJ1-2|.
CAIRGDRGGYGYTF
TGTGCCATCAGGGGAGACAGGGGCGGCTATGGCTACACCTTC
>TRBD2|TRBV3-1/TRBV3-2|TRBJ2-1|.
CASSRGTSGRAYNEQFF
TGTGCCAGCAGCCGCGGGACTAGCGGGAGGGCCTACAATGAGCAGTTCTTC
>TRBD2|TRBV2|TRBJ2-1|.
CASSGGLGTSGSGNEQFF
TGTGCCAGCAGTGGGGGACTCGGGACTAGCGGGAGTGGCAATGAGCAGTTCTTC
>.|TRBV4-3|TRBJ2-1|.
CASSQDRNSYNEQFF
TGCGCCAGCAGCCAAGACCGGAACAGCTACAATGAGCAGTTCTTC
>TRBD1|TRBV28|TRBJ2-5|.
CASSLTGAQETQYF
TGTGCCAGCAGTCTAACAGGGGCCCAAGAGACCCAGTACTTC
>TRBD1|TRBV28|TRBJ2-1|.
CASSAPGGGVGEQFF
TGTGCCAGCAGTGCGCCAGGGGGCGGTGTGGGTGAGCAGTTCTTC
>TRBD1|TRBV12-3/TRBV12-4|TRBJ1-1|.
CASRDRRNTEAFF
TGTGCCAGCAGGGACAGGAGGAACACTGAAGCTTTCTTT
>.|TRBV29-1|TRBJ1-5|.
CSVEESGGNQPQHF
TGCAGCGTTGAGGAGTCCGGGGGCAATCAGCCCCAGCATTTT
>.|TRBV28|TRBJ2-5|.
CASSSRQVGETQYF
TGTGCCAGCAGTTCAAGACAGGTGGGAGAGACCCAGTACTTC
>.|TRBV7-9|TRBJ2-7|.
CASSFGHSGVREQYF
TGTGCCAGCAGCTTCGGACATTCGGGGGTTCGCGAGCAGTACTTC
>.|TRBV5-1|TRBJ2-5|.
CASSVYQETQYF
TGCGCCAGCAGCGTCTACCAAGAGACCCAGTACTTC
>.|TRBV19|TRBJ1-2|few
CASSMRTKPNYGYTF
TGTGCCAGTAGTATGAGGACAAAACCTAACTATGGCTACACCTTC
>TRBD1|TRBV4-3|TRBJ1-3|.
CASSLSDRENTIYF
TGCGCCAGCAGCCTTTCTGACAGGGAAAACACCATATATTTT
>TRBD2|TRBV11-3|TRBJ2-3|.
CASSLVGVGEGGTDTQYF
TGTGCCAGCAGCTTAGTTGGCGTAGGGGAGGGCGGCACAGATACGCAGTATTTT
>TRBD1|TRBV7-9|TRBJ1-2|.
CASSPSDRDYGYTF
TGTGCCAGCAGCCCTTCCGACAGGGACTATGGCTACACCTTC
>.|TRBV7-8|TRBJ1-4|.
CASSLREGEKLFF
TGTGCCAGCAGCTTACGGGAAGGCGAAAAACTGTTTTTT
>.|TRBV10-3|TRBJ2-7|.
CAISPRGAASSYEQYF
TGTGCCATCAGTCCCCGGGGTGCGGCGTCCTCCTACGAGCAGTACTTC
>.|TRBV13|TRBJ1-1|.
CASTAGMNTEAFF
TGTGCCAGCACAGCAGGGATGAACACTGAAGCTTTCTTT
>TRBD1|TRBV29-1|TRBJ2-2|.
CSVGGQGVFAGELFF
TGCAGCGTTGGAGGACAGGGGGTATTCGCCGGGGAGCTGTTTTTT
>.|TRBV5-6|TRBJ1-1|once
CASSFASSGAVASGAFF
TGTGCCAGCAGCTTTGCCTCGTCTGGGGCAGTGGCGTCTGGAGCTTTCTTT
>TRBD1|TRBV23-1|TRBJ2-7|.
CASSPQGSSSYEQYF
TGCGCCAGCAGTCCACAGGGGAGCAGCTCCTACGAGCAGTACTTC
>TRBD1|TRBV5-4|TRBJ1-1|.
CASSLQGAGGTEAFF
TGTGCCAGCAGCCTTCAGGGGGCTGGGGGCACTGAAGCTTTCTTT
>.|TRBV24-1|TRBJ2-1|.
CATSDLPVDYNEQFF
TGTGCCACCAGTGATCTACCGGTAGATTACAATGAGCAGTTCTTC
>.|TRBV7-9|TRBJ2-5|.
CASSLGAQETQYF
TGTGCCAGCAGCTTAGGGGCCCAAGAGACCCAGTACTTC
>.|TRBV29-1|TRBJ2-2|few
CSVEGARKNTGELFF
TGCAGCGTTGAAGGGGCCCGTAAGAACACCGGGGAGCTGTTTTTT
>TRBD1|TRBV2|TRBJ1-6|.
CASSGSGQGNSPLHF
TGTGCCAGCAGTGGGAGTGGACAGGGTAATTCACCCCTCCACTTT
>TRBD1|TRBV19|TRBJ2-7|.
CASSMTLGTGGREQYF
TGTGCCAGTAGTATGACCTTAGGGACAGGGGGCCGGGAGCAGTACTTC
>.|TRBV7-9|TRBJ1-2|once
CASSLHSYGYTF
TGTGCCAGCAGCTTACACAGCTATGGCTACACCTTC
>.|TRBV19|TRBJ2-3|once
CASSTGFSSTDTQYF
TGTGCCAGTAGTACAGGATTTTCTAGCACAGATACGCAGTATTTT
>.|TRBV6-2/TRBV6-3|TRBJ1-2|once
CASSYSRFSYGYTF
TGTGCCAGCAGTTACTCCAGGTTCTCCTATGGCTACACCTTC
>.|TRBV2|TRBJ1-5|.
CASSDGPYSNQPQHF
TGTGCCAGCAGTGATGGGCCGTATAGCAATCAGCCCCAGCATTTT